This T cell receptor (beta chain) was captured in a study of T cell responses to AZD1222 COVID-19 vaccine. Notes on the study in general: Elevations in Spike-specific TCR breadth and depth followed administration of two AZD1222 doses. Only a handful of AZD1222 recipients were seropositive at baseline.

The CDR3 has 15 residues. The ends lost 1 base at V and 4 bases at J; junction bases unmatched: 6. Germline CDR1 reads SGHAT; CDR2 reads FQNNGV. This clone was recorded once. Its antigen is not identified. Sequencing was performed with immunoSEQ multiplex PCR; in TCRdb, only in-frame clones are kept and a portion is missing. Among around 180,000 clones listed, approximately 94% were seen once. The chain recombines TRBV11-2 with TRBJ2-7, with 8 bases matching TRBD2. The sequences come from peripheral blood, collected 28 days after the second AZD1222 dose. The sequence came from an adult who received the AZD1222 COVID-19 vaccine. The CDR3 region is CASSLGTGGLYEQYF. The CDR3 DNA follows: TGTGCCAGCAGCTTAGGGACGGGAGGGTTGTACGAGCAGTACTTC. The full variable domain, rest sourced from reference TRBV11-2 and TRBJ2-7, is EAGVAQSPRYKIIEKRQSVAFWCNPISGHATLYWYQQILGQGPKLLIQFQNNGVVDDSQLPKDRFSAERLKGVDSTLKIQPAKLEDSAVYLCASSLGTGGLYEQYFGPGTRLTVT.